This entry lists 19 T cell receptor beta chains sequenced from one sample in a study of blood T cell repertoires in COVID-19. Only in-frame clones appear in the TCRdb table, and some are missing; sequencing was by immunoSEQ multiplex PCR. The table shows fewer than 200,000 clones, with 70% to 85% occurring only once. Sample: peripheral blood. The receptors come from a man aged 60-69 years who had recovered from COVID-19.

CDR3 DNA sequence: TGTGCCAGCAGTCTCCCGAGGGGGGGGCTCACAGATACGCAGTATTTT. It is translated as CASSLPRGGLTDTQYF. J is TRBJ2-3 and V is TRBV28, with D tentatively TRBD2 (7 bases). Germline V gives CDR1 MDHEN, CDR2 SYDVKM. Trimming left V 5 bases short and J 2 bases short, with 17 bases between. The CDR3 runs 16 residues.

V and J are TRBV4-2 and TRBJ2-7, with TRBD2 matching over 7 bases. CDR1 and CDR2 (germline): LGHNA, YNFKEQ. The CDR3 runs to 13 residues. After removal of 4 bases from V and 5 bases from J, the junction contained 5 bases not matched to a gene. CDR3 sequence: CASSRNGGNEQYF. CDR3 bases: TGTGCCAGCAGCCGGAACGGGGGGAACGAGCAGTACTTC.

The chain couples TRBV6-5 to TRBJ1-2, with D perhaps TRBD1 (6 bases). The CDR3 has 14 residues. Per germline, CDR1 MNHEY and CDR2 SVGAGI. V lost 7 bases to trimming and J lost 4 bases, with 16 bases between them. Here the CDR3 reads CASKSIAGAYGYTF. The CDR3 DNA sequence: TGTGCCAGCAAATCAATAGCAGGGGCCTATGGCTACACCTTC.

V usage is TRBV4-3 and J usage is TRBJ2-7, with 8 bases that match TRBD2. Germline assignment: CDR1 LGHNA and CDR2 YSLEER. The CDR3 runs to 16 residues. J gave up 2 bases and V 0 bases, and 6 bases lay outside the gene matches. DNA of the CDR3: TGCGCCAGCAGCCAAGATTGGGCGGGGGGTCCCTACGAGCAGTACTTC. This gives the protein CASSQDWAGGPYEQYF.

V gene TRBV7-9 combines with J gene TRBJ2-3; 9 bases fit TRBD1. Losses at the gene ends were 0 bases for V and 6 bases for J; bases not matched to a gene: 10. This CDR3 is 17 amino acids long. Germline V lookup: CDR1 SEHNR, CDR2 FQNEAQ (reference sequence). The CDR3 sequence: CASSLAGPGQGRDTQYF. In nucleotides, the CDR3 is TGTGCCAGCAGCTTAGCGGGACCGGGACAGGGACGTGATACGCAGTATTTT.

J is TRBJ2-5 and V is TRBV11-2; possibly TRBD2 for D (6 bases). The CDR3 covers 14 residues. Per the germline V gene, CDR1 is SGHAT and CDR2 is FQNNGV. V was trimmed by 3 bases and J by 7 bases, leaving 15 bases between them. CDR3 residues: CASSLTDYQGTQYF. CDR3 DNA sequence: TGTGCCAGCAGCTTGACGGACTACCAGGGGACCCAGTACTTC.

The rearrangement uses TRBV25-1 and TRBJ1-2, with TRBD1 as a possible D gene (5 bases). This CDR3 has 18 residues. CDR1 and CDR2 (germline): MGHDK, SYGVNS. V was trimmed by 5 bases and J by 0 bases, leaving 22 bases between them. The CDR3 coding sequence is TGTGCCAGCAGTCCTATGGGGCAGGTAAAAGAAGCTAACTATGGCTACACCTTC. Protein sequence: CASSPMGQVKEANYGYTF.

J is TRBJ2-3 and V is TRBV14, with D tentatively TRBD1 (5 bases). Germline values: CDR1 SGHDN, CDR2 FVKESK. The CDR3 has 15 amino acids. V was cut by 4 bases and J by 5 bases, with 16 bases left in between. The CDR3 nucleotides read TGTGCCAGCAGCCGGCATTCAAGGGGCGAAGATACGCAGTATTTT. It yields the protein CASSRHSRGEDTQYF.

V gene TRBV4-2 combines with J gene TRBJ2-7; 7 bases align to TRBD2. Germline CDR1 is LGHNA and CDR2 is YNFKEQ. J gave up 7 bases and V 8 bases, and 11 bases lay outside the gene matches. This CDR3 has 13 amino acids. The DNA of the CDR3 is TGTGCCAGCTCCCTTGAACTAGCGAGAGAGCAGTACTTC. This encodes CASSLELAREQYF.

The V call is TRBV27, the J call TRBJ1-3, with unresolved D. CDR1 and CDR2 from the germline V gene are MNHEY and SMNVEV (reference sequence). Trimming cost V 7 bases and J 4 bases, with 20 bases left between them. The CDR3 sequence is 16 residues long. The CDR3 region has the DNA TGTGCCAGCACCCCAGGTTCCCCGCGGGCGGGAAACACCATATATTTT. This translates into CASTPGSPRAGNTIYF.

This clone has more than one count but fewer than ten. The V gene is TRBV6-1, the J gene TRBJ2-3; 8 bases map to TRBD2. This CDR3 is built from 15 residues. Germline values: CDR1 MNHNS, CDR2 SASEGT. V lost 2 bases to trimming and J lost 8 bases; unmatched junction nucleotides: 9. CDR3 sequence reads: CASSEISGASGTQYF. Written as DNA, the CDR3 is TGTGCCAGCAGTGAAATTAGCGGGGCTTCTGGTACGCAGTATTTT.

This chain uses TRBV5-4 with TRBJ2-7, with 10 bases identical to TRBD1. V was clipped by 3 bases and J by 5 bases; unmatched bases: 8. The germline V gene has CDR1 SGHNT and CDR2 YYREEE (reference sequence). The CDR3 contains 15 residues. The CDR3 is CASSSRDRGFDEQYF. The CDR3 DNA is TGTGCCAGCAGCTCCCGGGACAGGGGTTTCGACGAGCAGTACTTC.

The chain has TRBV7-8 and TRBJ2-7, with D tentatively TRBD2 (7 bases). V gave up 1 base and J gave up 2 bases, with 12 bases separating them. This CDR3 is 15 amino acids long. Germline assignment: CDR1 SGHVS and CDR2 FQNEAQ. The CDR3 DNA sequence: TGTGCCAGCAGCTTAGTCGGGGGGCTCGCCTACGAGCAGTACTTC. It translates to CASSLVGGLAYEQYF.

This clone was counted between two and nine times. The V call is TRBV30, the J call TRBJ2-5; D perhaps matches TRBD2 (5 bases). CDR1 is GTSNPN, CDR2 SVGIG, per germline (reference sequence). Trimming took 4 bases from V and 5 from J, leaving 11 bases between them. There are 12 residues in the CDR3. The CDR3 sequence: CAWTYQRETQYF. CDR3 sequence (DNA): TGTGCCTGGACTTACCAGCGGGAGACCCAGTACTTC.

The chain joins TRBV7-2 to TRBJ2-7, with 10 bases fitting TRBD2. Per germline, CDR1 SGHTA and CDR2 FQGNSA. CDR3 length equals 17 residues. V dropped 5 bases and J dropped 2; count of bases not matched to a gene: 12. The CDR3: CASSARVAGGGAYEQYF. The CDR3 region has the DNA TGTGCCAGCAGCGCCCGGGTAGCGGGGGGCGGAGCCTACGAGCAGTACTTC.

The chain links TRBV10-3 to TRBJ2-1; TRBD2 aligns across 10 bases. The CDR3 totals 19 residues. The trim removed 6 bases at V and 3 bases at J, leaving 17 bases unmatched. Germline CDR1 and CDR2: ENHRY and SYGVKD. CDR3 sequence reads: CAISQYPLAGAGYYNEQFF. The CDR3 DNA reads TGTGCCATCAGCCAATATCCTCTAGCGGGGGCCGGATACTACAATGAGCAGTTCTTC.

The chain carries TRBV5-1 and TRBJ2-7, with TRBD1 matching over 10 bases. Per the germline V gene, CDR1 is SGHRS and CDR2 is YFSETQ. The trim removed 3 bases at V and 2 bases at J, leaving 11 bases unmatched. The CDR3 length is 17 residues. CDR3 in DNA: TGCGCCAGCAGCTGGAAACCGGGACAGGGGTTCCCCTACGAGCAGTACTTC. This sequence encodes CASSWKPGQGFPYEQYF. Using reference TRBV5-1 and TRBJ2-7 for the parts outside the CDR3, the full variable domain is KAGVTQTPRYLIKTRGQQVTLSCSPISGHRSVSWYQQTPGQGLQFLFEYFSETQRNKGNFPGRFSGRQFSNSRSEMNVSTLELGDSALYLCASSWKPGQGFPYEQYFGPGTRLTVT.

In DNA form, the CDR3 reads TGTGCCACCAGTGATTCCCCGTCAGATACGCAGTATTTT. As protein: CATSDSPSDTQYF. The chain employs TRBV24-1 and TRBJ2-3; no firm D call. The CDR3 covers 13 residues. The germline V gene encodes CDR1 KGHDR and CDR2 SFDVKD. Trimming pared 2 bases from V and 4 bases from J, leaving 6 bases between.

This clone was seen a handful of times. The chain couples TRBV6-2 or TRBV6-3 to TRBJ2-5; D gene ambiguous. CDR1 is MNHEY, CDR2 SVGEGT, per germline. CDR3 length: 13 residues. With 0 bases removed from V and 3 bases from J, the gap between germline ends came to 5 bases. In DNA form, the CDR3 reads TGTGCCAGCAGTTACTCGACAAAAGAGACCCAGTACTTC. It encodes CASSYSTKETQYF.